The rows below give T cell receptor beta chains drawn from one sample of a study of shared clonotypes between healthy human individuals. Here immunoSEQ multiplex PCR was the method, and the copy in TCRdb shows in-frame clones only, minus some. The sample has more than 1.2 million clones, less than 99% seen once. Material for sequencing was naive CD4+ T cells sorted from blood. The receptor set was obtained from a man aged 25-45 years in good health. The CDR3 runs from the conserved cysteine through the conserved F or W. Each record gives: V gene, clone size, D gene, J gene, CDR3 DNA, CDR3 protein. The D gene is left open where the match is weak. Expanded clones get a size class; other rows say once, few or many, or leave the size out.

>TRBV29-1|NA|NA|TRBJ2-7
TGCAGCGCGGCCACCAGGATGTCCTACGAGCAGTACTTC
CSAATRMSYEQYF
>TRBV9|NA|TRBD1|TRBJ2-3
TGTGCCAGCAGCGTAAAGGGGGCTGGAGCCCACCCTAGCACAGATACGCAGTATTTT
CASSVKGAGAHPSTDTQYF
>TRBV7-9|NA|TRBD2|TRBJ2-6
TGTGCCAGCAGCCCCCTAGGACTAGGAAAGGCTGGGGCCAACGTCCTGACTTTC
CASSPLGLGKAGANVLTF
>TRBV11-2|NA|NA|TRBJ2-7
TGTGCCAGCAGCTTAGTCCTGGCCAGGGTAAGCTCCTACGAGCAGTACTTC
CASSLVLARVSSYEQYF
>TRBV29-1|NA|TRBD2|TRBJ2-1
TGCAGCGTTGTAGCGGGTAGCTCCTACAATGAGCAGTTCTTC
CSVVAGSSYNEQFF
>TRBV6-5|NA|NA|TRBJ1-3
TGTGCCAGCAGTTACTCTGACAGGGGAAACACCATATATTTT
CASSYSDRGNTIYF
>TRBV5-1|NA|NA|TRBJ2-5
TGCGCCAGCAGCCGCGAGGCCACAGGGCCCCGCTTGGAGACCCAGTACTTC
CASSREATGPRLETQYF
>TRBV2|NA|NA|TRBJ2-4
TGTGCCAGCAAAGAGGGGGTATCCAAAAACATTCAGTACTTC
CASKEGVSKNIQYF
>TRBV23-1|NA|NA|TRBJ2-3
TGCGCCAGCAGTCAATCAAAAACAGGCACAGATACGCAGTATTTT
CASSQSKTGTDTQYF
>TRBV28|NA|TRBD1|TRBJ1-5
TGTGCCAGCAGTTTGGACAGGGGCGGGGGGAGCAATCAGCCCCAGCATTTT
CASSLDRGGGSNQPQHF
>TRBV7-8|NA|NA|TRBJ2-7
TGTGCCAGCAGCCCATTTACAGTAGGCATCTCCTACGAGCAGTACTTC
CASSPFTVGISYEQYF
>TRBV11-2|NA|NA|TRBJ2-2
TGTGCCAGCAGCTTAATCCCTAGGGGGAGGGCCGACACCGGGGAGCTGTTTTTT
CASSLIPRGRADTGELFF
>TRBV27|NA|TRBD1|TRBJ2-5
TGTGCCAGCAGAAAGGGGGCAGGGGGCGGAGAGACCCAGTACTTC
CASRKGAGGGETQYF
>TRBV18|NA|NA|TRBJ1-2
TGTGCCAGCTCACCCCCCGGAGGAGCCTATGGCTACACCTTC
CASSPPGGAYGYTF
>TRBV27|NA|TRBD1|TRBJ1-4
TGTGCCAGCAGGGCAGGGACAGGGGCAACTAATGAAAAACTGTTTTTT
CASRAGTGATNEKLFF
>TRBV28|NA|NA|TRBJ1-1
TGTGCCAGCAGTTTTGGGCAGACAACGAACACTGAAGCTTTCTTT
CASSFGQTTNTEAFF
>TRBV7-2|NA|NA|TRBJ2-1
TGTGCCAGCAGCTCTAGCGACCGATCCTACAATGAGCAGTTCTTC
CASSSSDRSYNEQFF
>TRBV29-1|NA|NA|TRBJ2-1
TGCAGCGTATCAAATGAGCAGTTCTTC
CSVSNEQFF
>TRBV7-2|NA|NA|TRBJ2-5
TGTGCCAGCAGCTTAGTCCAGCGGGCCCAAGAGACCCAGTACTTC
CASSLVQRAQETQYF
>TRBV6-6|NA|TRBD2|TRBJ2-1
TGTGCCAGCAGACACCTAGCGGGGAGCTCCTACAATGAGCAGTTCTTC
CASRHLAGSSYNEQFF
>TRBV28|NA|NA|TRBJ2-4
TGTGCCAGCAGTACCTCTACCGGACAGTCAAAGTCGGTTCAGTACTTC
CASSTSTGQSKSVQYF
>TRBV11-2|NA|NA|TRBJ1-2
TGTGCCAGCAGCTCCCTTCGGAGTGGGAGCGGCTACACCTTC
CASSSLRSGSGYTF
>TRBV10-3|NA|TRBD2|TRBJ2-3
TGTGCCATCAACCCCCGGGAGGGCCCGGATACGCAGTATTTT
CAINPREGPDTQYF
>TRBV5-4|NA|TRBD2|TRBJ2-7
TGTGCCAGCAGCTTGGAGAGGACTAGCGGCTCCTACGAGCAGTACTTC
CASSLERTSGSYEQYF
>TRBV7-3|NA|TRBD1|TRBJ1-5
TGTGCCAGCAGCGAGCAGACAGGGGGTAATCAGCCCCAGCATTTT
CASSEQTGGNQPQHF
>TRBV7-8|once|TRBD2|TRBJ2-7
TGTGCCAGCAGTCCACCAGCCCGGACTAGCGGGAGGGCCTCCTTCGGGGGCGAGCAGTACTTC
CASSPPARTSGRASFGGEQYF
>TRBV2|NA|NA|TRBJ2-2
TGTGCCAGCAGATGGGACAAAGTTACCGGGGAGCTGTTTTTT
CASRWDKVTGELFF
>TRBV27|NA|NA|TRBJ2-5
TGTCCAAGAGAGACCCAGTACTTC
CPRETQYF
>TRBV5-6|NA|TRBD2|TRBJ2-5
TGTGCCAGCAGCTTGGCTGGGCTAGCGGGAGGCAAAGAGACCCAGTACTTC
CASSLAGLAGGKETQYF
>TRBV27|NA|TRBD2|TRBJ2-7
TGTGCCAGCAGTTTAGGATCGGGACTAGACTTTCGCGAGCAGTACTTC
CASSLGSGLDFREQYF
>TRBV14|NA|TRBD2|TRBJ2-7
TGTGCCAGCAGTCCTGGACTAGCGGGCTACGAGCAGTACTTC
CASSPGLAGYEQYF
>TRBV28|NA|NA|TRBJ2-3
TGTGCCAGCAGTTTACCGACAGATACGCAGTATTTT
CASSLPTDTQYF
>TRBV29-1|NA|NA|TRBJ1-5
TGCAGCGTTCGGGAAGGGGCCAAAAATCAGCCCCAGCATTTT
CSVREGAKNQPQHF
>TRBV30|NA|NA|TRBJ2-1
TGTGCCTTAAGCGCCGGGATCAATACCTACAATGAGCAGTTCTTC
CALSAGINTYNEQFF
>TRBV5-1|NA|TRBD1|TRBJ2-2
TGCGCCAGTCAAACAGGGGCAGGCACCGGGGAGCTGTTTTTT
CASQTGAGTGELFF
>TRBV5-1|NA|TRBD1|TRBJ1-1
TGCGCCAGCAGCGTGACAGGGGCAAACACTGAAGCTTTCTTT
CASSVTGANTEAFF
>TRBV5-1|NA|TRBD1|TRBJ2-7
TGCGCCAGCAGCTTCGGGCATACAGGGGGCCTCGACTACGAGCAGTACTTC
CASSFGHTGGLDYEQYF
>TRBV5-1|NA|NA|TRBJ2-5
TGCGCCAGCAGCAGGTCAGTTCAAGAGACCCAGTACTTC
CASSRSVQETQYF
>TRBV10-3|NA|TRBD1|TRBJ1-4
TGTGCCATCAGTCGCTTGATACCCGGACAGGGGAATGAAAAACTGTTTTTT
CAISRLIPGQGNEKLFF
>TRBV9|NA|TRBD1|TRBJ1-2
TGTGCCAGCAGCCCCCGGACAGGCTATGGCTACACCTTC
CASSPRTGYGYTF
>TRBV19|NA|NA|TRBJ1-2
TGTGCCAGTAGTGAGAGGGGCAATTATGGCTACACCTTC
CASSERGNYGYTF
>TRBV18|NA|NA|TRBJ2-5
TGTGCCAGCTCACCGCTACGGTCCTTAAGACAGAACCAAGAGACCCAGTACTTC
CASSPLRSLRQNQETQYF
>TRBV5-1|NA|TRBD1|TRBJ2-1
TGCGCCAGCAGCTTGGGTACCGGGACAGGGATGGGGGACAATGAGCAGTTCTTC
CASSLGTGTGMGDNEQFF
>TRBV7-9|NA|TRBD1|TRBJ2-1
TGTGCCAGCAGCTCGACAGGGGGCGCCTACAATGAGCAGTTCTTC
CASSSTGGAYNEQFF
>TRBV2|NA|NA|TRBJ2-7
TGTGCCAGCACGATATCGTCCTACGAGCAGTACTTC
CASTISSYEQYF
>TRBV6-6|NA|NA|TRBJ1-5
TGTGCCAGCCGATACAGGAATACAAATCAGCCCCAGCATTTT
CASRYRNTNQPQHF
>TRBV29-1|once|NA|TRBJ2-7
TGCAGCGTTGACCAGGGGGGCTCCTACGAGCAGTACTTC
CSVDQGGSYEQYF
>TRBV7-9|NA|TRBD2|TRBJ2-7
TGTGCCAGCAGCAAAGGACTAGCGGGAAGCTACGAGCAGTACTTC
CASSKGLAGSYEQYF
>TRBV9|NA|TRBD1|TRBJ1-3
TGTGCCAGCAGCACCGGGACAGGACCTACATTTTCTGGAAACACCATATATTTT
CASSTGTGPTFSGNTIYF
>TRBV7-2|NA|TRBD2|TRBJ2-7
TGTGCCAGCAGCTCACGACTAGCGGGAGTTTACGAGCAGTACTTC
CASSSRLAGVYEQYF
>TRBV19|once|NA|TRBJ1-1
TGTGCCAGTAGTATGCGGTGGGGAAGCACTGAAGCTTTCTTT
CASSMRWGSTEAFF
>TRBV7-6|NA|TRBD2|TRBJ2-7
TGTGCCAGCAGCTTAGAAGGCGGGAGGGGCTCCTACGAGCAGTACTTC
CASSLEGGRGSYEQYF
>TRBV5-1|NA|NA|TRBJ2-7
TGCGCCAGCAGTTCGGCGTCGGGGCGCCCCTACGAGCAGTACTTC
CASSSASGRPYEQYF